The 22 T cell receptor beta chains below all came from one sample that was sequenced in a study of CD8+ T cells in alopecia areata. Extracted RNA was reverse transcribed into cDNA, the sequencing template. TCRdb keeps only in-frame clones here, not all; method: immunoSEQ multiplex PCR. Of more than 95,000 clones in the sample, 41% were seen once. Sample: CD4+ T cells sorted from blood. The source is a human donor with alopecia areata.

This clone was detected only a few times. This chain links TRBV5-6 with TRBJ2-6, with D perhaps matching TRBD1 or TRBD2 (7 bases each). The germline V gene encodes CDR1 SGHDT and CDR2 YYEEEE. The CDR3 is made up of 16 amino acids. Trimming shortened V by 4 bases and J by 0 bases, and 11 bases separated the two germline ends. The CDR3 DNA reads as TGTGCCAGCAGCCCCAGGGGGGGCTCTGGGGCCAACGTCCTGACTTTC. Amino acids: CASSPRGGSGANVLTF.

The chain links TRBV30 to TRBJ2-4; perhaps TRBD1 as D (6 bases). With 0 bases removed from V and 8 bases from J, the gap between germline ends came to 17 bases. The CDR3 extends over 15 amino acids. Germline loops: CDR1 GTSNPN, CDR2 SVGIG (reference sequence). CDR3 nucleotides: TGTGCCTGGAGTGTACGATTGGGGGCCGGGGACATTCAGTACTTC. It codes for CAWSVRLGAGDIQYF.

This clone was seen a few times. J is TRBJ2-1 and V is TRBV28, with D tentatively TRBD1 or TRBD2 (5 bases each). V lost 5 bases and J lost 1, with 12 bases in between. The germline CDR1 and CDR2 sequences are MDHEN and SYDVKM. The CDR3 length is 15 residues. This chain's CDR3 is CASSVDRLSYNEQFF. For the CDR3, the DNA is TGTGCCAGCAGTGTTGACAGACTATCCTACAATGAGCAGTTCTTC.

This rearrangement joins TRBV5-1 to TRBJ2-7; D gene unclear. Trimming stripped 0 bases from V and 3 bases from J, with 10 bases between. Germline V gene lookup returns CDR1 SGHRS and CDR2 YFSETQ. There are 14 residues in the CDR3. CDR3 amino acids: CASSLEGSRYEQYF. The CDR3 DNA is TGCGCCAGCAGCTTGGAGGGCTCCCGCTACGAGCAGTACTTC.

This chain connects TRBV2 to TRBJ2-5; D tentatively reads TRBD1 or TRBD2 (5 bases each). Looked up from germline, CDR1 is SNHLY and CDR2 is FYNNEI. There are 11 residues in the CDR3. The V and J ends lost 8 bases and 2 bases respectively, with 6 bases between them. The CDR3 sequence: CASGGQETQYF. CDR3 bases: TGTGCCAGCGGGGGTCAAGAGACCCAGTACTTC.

The V and J genes are TRBV7-7 and TRBJ2-2, with D unresolved. This CDR3 contains 13 residues. Per the germline V gene, CDR1 is SSHAT and CDR2 is FNYEAQ (reference sequence). Trimming took off 5 bases at V and 7 bases at J, with 11 bases between the two ends. The CDR3 bases are TGTGCCAGCAGCCAATTTGGGATCGGGGAGCTGTTTTTT. It is translated as CASSQFGIGELFF.

The genes are TRBV27 and TRBJ2-7; 10 bases are a match to TRBD1. The CDR3 loop spans 16 amino acids. V shed 5 bases, J shed 3 bases, and the junction held 10 bases outside the gene matches. Germline V gene sequence: CDR1 MNHEY, CDR2 SMNVEV (reference sequence). For the CDR3, the DNA is TGTGCCAGCAGTCCCAAACCGGGACAGGGGTTCTACGAGCAGTACTTC. It is translated as CASSPKPGQGFYEQYF.

V and J are TRBV6-6 and TRBJ2-7; D is unclear. The germline gives CDR1 MNHNY, CDR2 SVGAGI (reference sequence). Between the trimmed V and J ends, which lost 3 bases and 2 bases, there was a span of 8 bases. The CDR3 has 13 amino acids. The CDR3 DNA is TGTGCCAGCAGTTATGACGGAACCTACGAGCAGTACTTC. Translating gives CASSYDGTYEQYF.

This chain joins TRBV19 and TRBJ2-1; D is perhaps TRBD1 (5 bases). V was pared by 6 bases and J by 0 bases, with 12 bases between. This CDR3 comprises 15 residues. Germline values: CDR1 LNHDA, CDR2 SQIVND (reference sequence). The CDR3 DNA sequence: TGTGCCAGTAGCCCCGAGGACATCTCCTACAATGAGCAGTTCTTC. Translation: CASSPEDISYNEQFF.

The CDR3 loop is CAWSVRGGASEKLFF. The CDR3 coding sequence is TGTGCCTGGAGTGTACGAGGGGGCGCGAGTGAAAAACTGTTTTTT. V is TRBV30 and J is TRBJ1-4, with TRBD1 identical over 7 bases. Per germline, CDR1 GTSNPN and CDR2 SVGIG (reference sequence). This CDR3 is 15 amino acids long. V lost 0 bases, J lost 7 bases, and 8 bases stayed unmatched.

The chain couples TRBV29-1 to TRBJ2-3; 7 positions agree with TRBD2. This CDR3 has 14 residues. Germline assignment: CDR1 SQVTM and CDR2 ANQGSEA. With V trimmed by 7 bases and J by 6 bases, 13 bases remained unmatched. The CDR3 DNA is TGCAGCGGGGCCAAGGAGCGGGGTGCGGATACGCAGTATTTT. Its protein product is CSGAKERGADTQYF.

The chain combines TRBV27 with TRBJ2-1, with 7 bases identical to TRBD1. The germline gives CDR1 MNHEY, CDR2 SMNVEV (reference sequence). The CDR3 contains 17 residues. The ends lost 1 base at V and 2 bases at J; junction bases unmatched: 8. DNA for the CDR3: TGTGCCAGCAGTTTATACGGGACAGCCTCCCCCTACAATGAGCAGTTCTTC. Translating it yields CASSLYGTASPYNEQFF.

With respect to this clone: The junction and the germline gene differ at one end; a read error may be behind it. The rearrangement links TRBV7-3 to TRBJ2-7, with 8 bases identical to TRBD1. The CDR3 is 13 residues long. Germline V gene sequence: CDR1 SGHTA, CDR2 FQGTGA. The CDR3 nucleotides read TGTGCCAGCAGCCGGCAGGGGGCTGCCCCATTGCACTTC. Its translation: CASSRQGAAPLHF.

About this clone itself: A clone one base away is much larger, so this may be a read error. The sample contains more than one DNA sequence encoding this CDR3. V usage is TRBV7-2 and J usage is TRBJ1-5, with D perhaps matching TRBD1 (5 bases). V lost 2 bases and J 4 bases, leaving 6 bases between the germline ends. Per germline, CDR1 SGHTA and CDR2 FQGNSA. CDR3 size: 13 residues. CDR3 protein: CASSLQGNQPQHF. The CDR3 DNA reads TGTGCCAGCAGCTTACAGGGAAATCAGCCCCAGCATTTT.

The rearrangement links TRBV6-5 to TRBJ2-7; D is unresolved. Trimming removed 2 bases from V and 3 bases from J, with 11 bases in between. This CDR3 is 14 amino acids long. Per the germline V gene, CDR1 is MNHEY and CDR2 is SVGAGI. The CDR3 reads CASSYRRNFYEQYF. As DNA, the CDR3 is TGTGCCAGCAGTTACCGGCGGAATTTCTACGAGCAGTACTTC.

This clone was detected a few times. The chain has TRBV28 and TRBJ2-1; 7 positions match TRBD2. Germline CDR1 reads MDHEN; CDR2 reads SYDVKM. The CDR3 is made up of 15 amino acids. Trimming cost V 5 bases and J 6 bases; bases outside gene matches: 10. The CDR3 reads CASSRPGGEANEQFF. The CDR3 nucleotides read TGTGCCAGCAGTCGTCCGGGGGGTGAGGCCAATGAGCAGTTCTTC.

This clone was seen ten or more times. The V call is TRBV6-5, the J call TRBJ1-2; D gene ambiguous. The CDR3 runs 13 residues. The germline V and J ends were trimmed by 1 base and 7 bases, with 10 bases remaining between them. CDR1 and CDR2 (germline): MNHEY, SVGAGI. CDR3 sequence: CASSYLGGSGYTF. CDR3 nucleotides: TGTGCCAGCAGTTACTTGGGAGGTTCTGGCTACACCTTC.

In this sample, this clone turned up a few times. V is TRBV20-1 and J is TRBJ2-1; D is unresolved. V was trimmed by 1 base and J by 8 bases, leaving 3 bases between them. The CDR3 extends over 10 amino acids. In germline, CDR1 is DFQATT, CDR2 SNEGSKA (reference sequence). Written as DNA, the CDR3 is TGCAGTGCTAGAGTCTATGAGCAGTTCTTC. Translating gives CSARVYEQFF.

The chain joins TRBV7-2 to TRBJ2-6, with D perhaps TRBD1 or TRBD2 (7 bases each). Germline CDR1 reads SGHTA; CDR2 reads FQGNSA. The CDR3 is made up of 18 amino acids. V lost 4 bases, J lost 4 bases, and 20 bases lay in between. The CDR3 region has the DNA TGTGCCAGCAGCTCTAACAGGGGAGGGGCCCGCGGGGCCAACGTCCTGACTTTC. This sequence encodes CASSSNRGGARGANVLTF.

The chain has TRBV4-3 and TRBJ1-2; no reliable D call. The CDR3 is 15 residues long. V lost 0 bases to trimming and J lost 5 bases, with 13 bases between them. Germline lookup yields CDR1 LGHNA and CDR2 YSLEER. CDR3 in amino acids: CASSQDPGLEYGYTF. The DNA for the CDR3 is TGCGCCAGCAGCCAAGATCCAGGACTGGAGTATGGCTACACCTTC.

V usage is TRBV7-9 and J usage is TRBJ2-7; D is possibly TRBD1 (5 bases). Trimming stripped 2 bases from V and 0 bases from J, with 8 bases between. Germline CDR1 is SEHNR and CDR2 is FQNEAQ (reference sequence). CDR3 length equals 14 residues. The CDR3 spells CASSLQGSSYEQYF. CDR3 sequence (DNA): TGTGCCAGCAGCTTACAGGGTTCCTCCTACGAGCAGTACTTC. The full variable domain, its missing parts supplied by reference TRBV7-9 and TRBJ2-7, is DTGVSQNPRHKITKRGQNVTFRCDPISEHNRLYWYRQTLGQGPEFLTYFQNEAQLEKSRLLSDRFSAERPKGSFSTLEIQRTEQGDSAMYLCASSLQGSSYEQYFGPGTRLTVT.

The chain employs TRBV11-3 and TRBJ2-7, with TRBD1 matching 9 bases. Germline V gene lookup returns CDR1 SGHNT and CDR2 YENEEA. Unmatched junction bases numbered 4, after V lost 1 base and J lost 3 bases. The CDR3 runs to 15 residues. The CDR3 DNA reads TGTGCCAGCAGCTTAGGGGGGGACAGGGACTACGAGCAGTACTTC. This gives the protein CASSLGGDRDYEQYF.